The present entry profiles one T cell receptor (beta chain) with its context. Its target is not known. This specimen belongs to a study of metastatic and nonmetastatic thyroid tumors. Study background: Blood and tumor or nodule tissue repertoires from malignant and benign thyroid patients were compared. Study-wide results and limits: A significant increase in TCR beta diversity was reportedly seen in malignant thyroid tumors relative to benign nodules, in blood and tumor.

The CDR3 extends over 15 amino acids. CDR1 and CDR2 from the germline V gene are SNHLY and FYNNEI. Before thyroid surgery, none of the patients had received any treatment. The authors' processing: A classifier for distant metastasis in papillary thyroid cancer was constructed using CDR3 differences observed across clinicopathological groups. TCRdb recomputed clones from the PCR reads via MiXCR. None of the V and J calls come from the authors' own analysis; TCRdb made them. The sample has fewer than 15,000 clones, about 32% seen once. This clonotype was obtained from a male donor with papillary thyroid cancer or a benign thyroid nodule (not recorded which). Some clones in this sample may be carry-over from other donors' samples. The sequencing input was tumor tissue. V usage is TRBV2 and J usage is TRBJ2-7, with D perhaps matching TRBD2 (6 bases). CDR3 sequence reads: CTSNPKDYLKAEQYF. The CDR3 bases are TGTACTAGCAACCCTAAGGACTATTTGAAAGCCGAGCAGTACTTC.